Below are 31 T cell receptor beta chains sequenced from a single sample in a study of Ad26.COV2.S vaccination and SARS-CoV-2 variants. Sample treatment: some 19 received Ad26.COV2.S at low or high dose, single or two shots; 5 received placebo; per-sample allocation not given. Sampling was performed 63 days after the first vaccine or placebo injection. Sequenced by immunoSEQ multiplex PCR; TCRdb stores in-frame clones only, minus some. The table has hundreds of thousands of clones, around 93% seen once; the top ten hold about 1.7%. Material: peripheral blood, obtained in a trial of Ad26.COV2.S vaccine versus placebo. These TCRs come from a person between 18 and 59 years old who received the Ad26.COV2.S COVID-19 vaccine or a placebo.

The chain recombines TRBV9 with TRBJ1-2; 10 nucleotides match TRBD1. The germline V gene has CDR1 SGDLS and CDR2 YYNGEE. The V and J ends lost 4 bases and 11 bases, in that order; junction bases with no gene match: 17. The CDR3 length is 16 residues. CDR3 protein: CASSPHRATGGGGYTF. DNA of the CDR3: TGTGCCAGCAGCCCCCACCGTGCGACAGGGGGCGGGGGGTACACCTTC.

The V call is TRBV12-3 or TRBV12-4, the J call TRBJ1-2; D is unclear. The CDR3 sequence is 12 residues long. V was clipped by 5 bases and J by 6 bases, with 10 bases between them. The CDR3 here is CASSLSLDGYTF. The CDR3 region has the DNA TGTGCCAGCAGTCTGTCCCTCGATGGCTACACCTTC.

This clone was picked up a small number of times. The chain uses TRBV6-2 or TRBV6-3 and TRBJ1-4; the D is unclear. CDR1 and CDR2 from the germline V gene are MNHEY and SVGEGT. This CDR3 region has 12 residues. The V end lost 4 bases, the J end lost 8 bases, and 8 bases lay between the germline ends. The CDR3 is CASSLMEEKLFF. The CDR3 bases are TGTGCCAGCAGTTTAATGGAGGAAAAACTGTTTTTT.

V gene TRBV10-3 combines with J gene TRBJ1-2; TRBD1 is a possible D gene (5 bases). This CDR3 has 14 amino acids. Per germline, CDR1 ENHRY and CDR2 SYGVKD. V gave up 3 bases and J gave up 7 bases, with 15 bases separating them. CDR3: CAISEQVPGSGYTF. CDR3 in DNA: TGTGCCATCAGTGAACAGGTCCCAGGATCTGGCTACACCTTC.

The V call is TRBV27, the J call TRBJ2-7; 12 bases map to TRBD2. CDR1 and CDR2 (germline): MNHEY, SMNVEV (reference sequence). V gave up 4 bases and J gave up 3 bases; unmatched junction bases: 7. CDR3 size: 16 residues. The CDR3 DNA is TGTGCCAGCAGTTCCATAGGGACTAGCGGGCACTACGAGCAGTACTTC. This sequence encodes CASSSIGTSGHYEQYF.

This clone has a handful of counts. The J gene is TRBJ1-6, the V gene TRBV19; D gene uncertain. Trimming took off 5 bases at V and 6 bases at J, with 20 bases between the two ends. The CDR3 spans 17 residues. The germline V gene has CDR1 LNHDA and CDR2 SQIVND (reference sequence). The CDR3, as DNA: TGTGCCAGTAGTGCGAGTTACGTCAGCGGATTTAATTCACCCCTCCACTTT. This translates into CASSASYVSGFNSPLHF.

V and J are TRBV5-1 and TRBJ1-2; tentative D call: TRBD1 (6 bases). Trimming took off 4 bases at V and 8 bases at J, with 18 bases between the two ends. The CDR3 has 14 amino acids. Germline lookup yields CDR1 SGHRS and CDR2 YFSETQ. In nucleotides, the CDR3 is TGCGCCAGCAGCGAGCAGGGGCGGCGATACGGCTACACCTTC. This encodes CASSEQGRRYGYTF.

This clone was recorded only once. J is TRBJ2-7 and V is TRBV12-3 or TRBV12-4; 7 positions match TRBD1. This CDR3 is built from 13 residues. The J segment lost 8 bases and the V segment lost 7 bases, leaving 11 bases of the junction unmatched. CDR3 loop: CASTRGQILQQYF. DNA for the CDR3: TGTGCCAGCACTCGGGGACAGATTCTTCAGCAGTACTTC.

This chain uses TRBV14 with TRBJ2-7; D possibly matches TRBD1 or TRBD2 (5 bases each). Looked up from germline, CDR1 is SGHDN and CDR2 is FVKESK. Trimming removed 4 bases at V and 1 base at J, with 11 bases between. CDR3 size: 14 residues. CDR3 sequence: CASSPGTYSYEQYF. The CDR3 coding sequence is TGTGCCAGCAGCCCGGGGACCTATTCCTACGAGCAGTACTTC. The variable domain in full, with the rest retrieved from reference TRBV14 and TRBJ2-7, is EAGVTQFPSHSVIEKGQTVTLRCDPISGHDNLYWYRRVMGKEIKFLLHFVKESKQDESGMPNNRFLAERTGGTYSTLKVQPAELEDSGVYFCASSPGTYSYEQYFGPGTRLTVT.

The genes are TRBV29-1 and TRBJ2-5; TRBD1 is a possible D gene (5 bases). The CDR3 consists of 12 residues. Germline lookup yields CDR1 SQVTM and CDR2 ANQGSEA. Trimming left V 7 bases short and J 2 bases short, with 11 bases between. The CDR3 DNA reads as TGCAGCGCCTCCCGACAGCAAGAGACCCAGTACTTC. Residues: CSASRQQETQYF. The full variable domain, rest sourced from reference TRBV29-1 and TRBJ2-5, is SAVISQKPSRDICQRGTSLTIQCQVDSQVTMMFWYRQQPGQSLTLIATANQGSEATYESGFVIDKFPISRPNLTFSTLTVSNMSPEDSSIYLCSASRQQETQYFGPGTRLLVL.

The chain recombines TRBV21-1 with TRBJ1-1; TRBD1, the table's D call, was not compared with the DNA. TRBV21-1 is a pseudogene locus. This CDR3 has 11 residues. The chain's CDR3 is CAKIDRGEAFF. In nucleotides, the CDR3 is TGTGCCAAGATTGACAGAGGTGAAGCTTTCTTT.

This rearrangement joins TRBV29-1 to TRBJ2-1; maybe TRBD1 (6 bases). V was trimmed by 3 bases and J by 5 bases, leaving 11 bases between them. Germline values: CDR1 SQVTM, CDR2 ANQGSEA. The length of the CDR3 is 13 residues. This CDR3 reads CSVEQGIHNEQFF. The CDR3 nucleotides read TGCAGCGTTGAGCAGGGGATCCACAATGAGCAGTTCTTC.

The V call is TRBV27, the J call TRBJ2-7; 10 positions match TRBD1. J gave up 5 bases and V 4 bases, and 8 bases lay outside the gene matches. CDR1 is MNHEY and CDR2 is SMNVEV in the germline V gene (reference sequence). The CDR3 has 15 amino acids. CDR3 DNA: TGTGCCAGCAGTTCCCCCGGGACAGGGGCTGACGAGCAGTACTTC. Translated: CASSSPGTGADEQYF.

The chain uses TRBV9 and TRBJ1-6, with a tentative D call TRBD1 (5 bases). CDR1 is SGDLS, CDR2 YYNGEE, per germline. The CDR3 loop spans 15 amino acids. V was clipped by 3 bases and J by 8 bases, with 15 bases between them. The CDR3 sequence: CASSDGTIFDSPLHF. CDR3 in DNA: TGTGCCAGCAGCGACGGGACGATATTTGATTCACCCCTCCACTTT.

This clone was counted at least ten times. The rearrangement links TRBV6-2 or TRBV6-3 to TRBJ2-2; TRBD2 matches at 7 bases. The V gene end was trimmed by 4 bases and the J gene end by 6 bases; junction bases not matched to a gene: 8. In germline, CDR1 is MNHEY, CDR2 SVGEGT. The CDR3 extends over 15 amino acids. CDR3 sequence (DNA): TGTGCCAGCAGTTCCCAAGGACTAGAAGCCGGGGAGCTGTTTTTT. Residues: CASSSQGLEAGELFF.

This chain links TRBV9 with TRBJ2-7, with a weak D call TRBD2 (6 bases). Between the trimmed V and J ends, which lost 4 bases and 1 base, there was a span of 12 bases. From germline, CDR1 is SGDLS and CDR2 YYNGEE. The CDR3 contains 14 residues. The CDR3 protein is CASSPSGGSYEQYF. The CDR3 DNA is TGTGCCAGCAGCCCCTCTGGGGGGTCCTACGAGCAGTACTTC.

The gene calls are TRBV5-1 and TRBJ1-3, with a tentative D call TRBD1 (5 bases). CDR1 and CDR2 (germline): SGHRS, YFSETQ. The germline V and J ends were trimmed by 0 bases and 0 bases, with 10 bases remaining between them. The CDR3 length is 16 residues. The DNA of the CDR3 is TGCGCCAGCAGCTTGGACAGGAGAAGCTCTGGAAACACCATATATTTT. Its protein is CASSLDRRSSGNTIYF.

The rearrangement links TRBV28 to TRBJ2-7; the D gene could be TRBD1 or TRBD2 (5 bases each). V was pared by 5 bases and J by 2 bases, with 22 bases between. The germline CDR1 and CDR2 sequences are MDHEN and SYDVKM. This CDR3 comprises 17 residues. The CDR3 protein is CASSPATRDRIPYEQYF. DNA for the CDR3: TGTGCCAGCAGTCCCGCAACCCGGGACCGGATACCCTACGAGCAGTACTTC. Based on the CDR3 plus reference TRBV28 and TRBJ2-7, the full variable domain is DVKVTQSSRYLVKRTGEKVFLECVQDMDHENMFWYRQDPGLGLRLIYFSYDVKMKEKGDIPEGYSVSREKKERFSLILESASTNQTSMYLCASSPATRDRIPYEQYFGPGTRLTVT.

The CDR3 region has the DNA TGTGCCAGCAGGACAGCGGGGGGCCTCTACAATGAGCAGTTCTTC. Encoded protein: CASRTAGGLYNEQFF. The chain joins TRBV28 to TRBJ2-1; 9 nucleotides agree with TRBD2. Germline CDR1 is MDHEN and CDR2 is SYDVKM. The CDR3 is made up of 15 amino acids. Trimming at V came to 6 bases and at J to 3 bases, leaving 6 bases not matched to a gene.

The chain recombines TRBV25-1 with TRBJ1-1; a weak D match, TRBD1 (5 bases). CDR3 length: 15 residues. Germline lookup yields CDR1 MGHDK and CDR2 SYGVNS. Between the trimmed V and J ends, which lost 2 bases and 2 bases, there was a span of 12 bases. The CDR3 spells CASSELGTANTEAFF. CDR3 bases: TGTGCCAGCAGTGAACTCGGGACGGCAAACACTGAAGCTTTCTTT.

V gene TRBV20-1 combines with J gene TRBJ1-1; D not resolved. The CDR3 runs 17 residues. Germline V gene data show CDR1 as DFQATT and CDR2 as SNEGSKA (reference sequence). V shed 3 bases and J shed 2 bases, with 22 bases lying between them. The CDR3 reads CSASISLYVWGNTEAFF. As DNA, the CDR3 is TGCAGTGCTAGTATCTCCCTCTACGTGTGGGGAAACACTGAAGCTTTCTTT.

J is TRBJ1-5 and V is TRBV7-8; tentative D call: TRBD1 (5 bases). This CDR3 region has 17 residues. Germline V CDR1 and CDR2: SGHVS, FQNEAQ. The germline V and J ends were trimmed by 1 base and 6 bases, with 19 bases remaining between them. The CDR3 is CASSLDAGRGKSQPQHF. The CDR3 DNA is TGTGCCAGCAGCTTAGATGCCGGCCGGGGGAAAAGTCAGCCCCAGCATTTT.

This sequence joins TRBV27 and TRBJ2-2; 9 bases are shared with TRBD2. Germline V gene data show CDR1 as MNHEY and CDR2 as SMNVEV (reference sequence). Trimming at V came to 6 bases and at J to 3 bases, leaving 23 bases not matched to a gene. This CDR3 comprises 21 residues. CDR3 sequence reads: CASSLPLPGGGGVVDTGELFF. The CDR3 DNA sequence: TGTGCCAGCAGCCTCCCTCTCCCGGGCGGCGGGGGGGTAGTCGACACCGGGGAGCTGTTTTTT.

The chain recombines TRBV4-3 with TRBJ2-7; 12 bases map to TRBD1. Losses at the gene ends were 3 bases for V and 6 bases for J; bases not matched to a gene: 3. The CDR3 totals 14 residues. Germline loops: CDR1 LGHNA, CDR2 YSLEER. The CDR3 nucleotides are TGCGCCAGCAGCCAGGGACAGGGGGCGGTCGAGCAGTACTTC. It yields the protein CASSQGQGAVEQYF.

This clone came up once. CDR3 in DNA: TGCGCCAGCAGCCAAGATGAGGGGGACGATGAAAAACTGTTTTTT. This sequence encodes CASSQDEGDDEKLFF. V usage is TRBV4-3 and J usage is TRBJ1-4, with a tentative D call TRBD1 (6 bases). Germline assignment: CDR1 LGHNA and CDR2 YSLEER. CDR3 size: 15 residues. V lost 0 bases, J lost 6 bases, and 11 bases lay in between.

This clone has just a few counts. The rearrangement uses TRBV3-1 (or the pseudogene TRBV3-2) and TRBJ1-6; D remains ambiguous. Looked up from germline, CDR1 is LGHDT and CDR2 is YNNKEL (reference sequence). Trimming left V 6 bases short and J 8 bases short, with 11 bases between. This CDR3 spans 13 amino acids. CDR3 sequence reads: CASRRTPDSPLHF. Written as DNA, the CDR3 is TGTGCCAGCAGACGTACGCCGGATTCACCCCTCCACTTT.

The chain uses TRBV11-2 and TRBJ1-1, with TRBD1 identical over 10 bases. The length of the CDR3 is 17 residues. From germline, CDR1 is SGHAT and CDR2 FQNNGV. Trimming removed 2 bases from V and 2 bases from J; junction bases left unmatched: 8. This chain's CDR3 is CASSLTHRTGGNTEAFF. CDR3 DNA: TGTGCCAGCAGCTTAACCCATCGGACAGGGGGAAACACTGAAGCTTTCTTT. The full variable domain, completed using reference TRBV11-2 and TRBJ1-1, is EAGVAQSPRYKIIEKRQSVAFWCNPISGHATLYWYQQILGQGPKLLIQFQNNGVVDDSQLPKDRFSAERLKGVDSTLKIQPAKLEDSAVYLCASSLTHRTGGNTEAFFGQGTRLTVV.

This chain uses TRBV11-2 with TRBJ1-1, with D tentatively TRBD1 (6 bases). The germline V gene encodes CDR1 SGHAT and CDR2 FQNNGV. V was trimmed by 5 bases and J by 1 base, leaving 11 bases between them. This CDR3 is 14 amino acids long. CDR3 sequence reads: CASSLRGANTEAFF. CDR3 nucleotide sequence: TGTGCCAGCAGCCTGAGGGGGGCGAACACTGAAGCTTTCTTT.

The chain is built from TRBV6-2 or TRBV6-3 and TRBJ2-1; 8 positions agree with TRBD2. This CDR3 is 16 amino acids long. CDR1 and CDR2 from the germline V gene are MNHEY and SVGEGT. V dropped 4 bases and J dropped 5; count of bases not matched to a gene: 10. In nucleotides, the CDR3 is TGTGCCAGCAGTTCGATGGACGGGGGGGCGAACAATGAGCAGTTCTTC. Residues: CASSSMDGGANNEQFF.

The chain has TRBV3-1 (or the pseudogene TRBV3-2) and TRBJ2-7; no reliable D call. Trimming stripped 1 base from V and 0 bases from J, with 31 bases between. Germline-derived CDR1 and CDR2 are LGHDT and YNNKEL (reference sequence). There are 22 residues in the CDR3. Here the CDR3 reads CASSQVGGLGAQTPRVSYEQYF. CDR3 sequence (DNA): TGTGCCAGCAGCCAAGTGGGTGGCCTGGGCGCTCAAACCCCCCGCGTCTCCTACGAGCAGTACTTC.

This rearrangement joins TRBV27 to TRBJ1-3, with D unresolved. Germline lookup yields CDR1 MNHEY and CDR2 SMNVEV (reference sequence). CDR3 size: 15 residues. Trimming removed 7 bases from V and 0 bases from J, with 13 bases in between. CDR3 nucleotide sequence: TGTGCCAGCAAATACTCACCGAGCTCTGGAAACACCATATATTTT. The encoded protein is CASKYSPSSGNTIYF.